These 2 T cell receptor beta chains came from one sample sequenced in a study of CD8 T cells in ankylosing spondylitis (dated 2017 in TCRdb). Libraries came from 5' RACE. Instrument on record: Illumina HiSeq 2500. Clones were called with MiXCR by TCRdb after fastp trimmed the public reads at Q25, and only in-frame beta chains were retained. Identical CDR3 proteins give one entry, which carries the most common genes and DNA. The sample table contains some 130,000 distinct CDR3 sequences; only one count was recorded for approximately 7.4% of them. The top ten hold 9.5% to 15% of the sample. Specimen: blood, either unsorted or a sorted T cell fraction (not recorded which). Every receptor here comes from a female donor with ankylosing spondylitis or in good health (not recorded which).

This clonotype was counted at least ten times. This chain connects TRBV6-5 to TRBJ1-4; no definite D call. The CDR3 sequence is 14 residues long. Per the germline V gene, CDR1 is MNHEY and CDR2 is SVGAGI. V lost 4 bases and J lost 13, with 19 bases in between. CDR3 in DNA: TGTGCCAGCAGTTTCCAAGAGCAGCCCATGGGACTGTTTTTT. Encoded protein: CASSFQEQPMGLFF.

This clonotype was seen ten or more times. V gene TRBV5-1 combines with J gene TRBJ1-1; the D is unclear. V lost 1 base and J 3 bases, leaving 10 bases between the germline ends. In germline, CDR1 is SGHRS, CDR2 YFSETQ. There are 14 residues in the CDR3. CDR3 in amino acids: CASSLSSEYTEAFF. The CDR3 DNA reads TGCGCCAGCAGCTTGAGTTCAGAGTACACTGAAGCTTTCTTT.